These 26 T cell receptor beta chains were sequenced from one sample in a study of neurological immune-mediated disorders. TCRdb reprocessed the 5' RACE reads with MiXCR, giving one entry per CDR3 protein. The repertoire holds roughly 62,000 distinct CDR3 sequences, with about 4% as singletons. Sequencing was done on a sample of PBMCs. The receptors come from a woman between 45 and 65 years old with multiple sclerosis.

This clonotype showed up many times. V usage is TRBV20-1 and J usage is TRBJ2-3; D perhaps matches TRBD2 (6 bases). Per the germline V gene, CDR1 is DFQATT and CDR2 is SNEGSKA (reference sequence). This CDR3 has 15 residues. V dropped 5 bases and J dropped 4 bases, with 19 bases sitting between them. DNA of the CDR3: TGCAGTGCTGGAGTTAGCGGTAATAGGGCAGATACGCAGTATTTT. Translation: CSAGVSGNRADTQYF.

The sample holds a few counts of this clonotype. The rearrangement uses TRBV6-6 and TRBJ2-7, with 14 positions matching TRBD2. Germline lookup yields CDR1 MNHNY and CDR2 SVGAGI (reference sequence). Unmatched junction bases numbered 5, after V lost 7 bases and J lost 6 bases. CDR3 length: 14 amino acids. CDR3 DNA sequence: TGTGCCAGCATTAGGGGGACTAGCGGGGGCGAGCAGTACTTC. Amino acids: CASIRGTSGGEQYF.

The rearrangement joins TRBV3-1 to TRBJ2-7, with D unclear. There are 17 residues in the CDR3. CDR1 and CDR2 from the germline V gene are LGHDT and YNNKEL (reference sequence). Trimming took off 10 bases at V and 2 bases at J, with 27 bases between the two ends. CDR3 coding DNA: TGTGCCAACATCATCCTCGGTCAGGTTCTTCCTACCTACGAGCAGTACTTC. Translated, it gives CANIILGQVLPTYEQYF.

This clonotype was observed at least ten times. This chain joins TRBV7-2 and TRBJ2-5; possible D gene TRBD2, 6 bases. The CDR3 contains 15 residues. V lost 4 bases to trimming and J lost 2 bases, with 14 bases between them. Germline CDR1 SGHTA, CDR2 FQGNSA. The CDR3 DNA reads as TGTGCCAGCAGCTACGAGGCGCGGGATCAAGAGACCCAGTACTTC. Amino acid sequence: CASSYEARDQETQYF.

This clonotype occurred a few times. Since a much larger clone is just one base distant, this may be a read error. The chain employs TRBV27 and TRBJ2-7; D is unresolved. Trimming took off 0 bases at V and 2 bases at J, with 11 bases between the two ends. This CDR3 is built from 15 residues. Germline V lookup: CDR1 MNHEY, CDR2 SMNVEV (reference sequence). The CDR3 reads CASSLSTGSTYEQYF. As DNA, the CDR3 is TGTGCCAGCAGTTTATCGACCGGCAGTACCTACGAGCAGTACTTC.

V is TRBV12-3 or TRBV12-4 and J is TRBJ1-2, with unresolved D. Trimming pared 5 bases from V and 7 bases from J, leaving 14 bases between. The CDR3 has 13 residues. CDR3 DNA: TGTGCCAGCAGTCCAGATCTGGGGTTTGGCTACACCTTC. It specifies CASSPDLGFGYTF.

This clonotype showed up many times. J is TRBJ2-1 and V is TRBV11-3, with D possibly called TRBD1 or TRBD2 (5 bases each). The germline CDR1 and CDR2 sequences are SGHNT and YENEEA. V shed 1 base and J shed 8 bases, with 12 bases lying between them. CDR3 size: 14 residues. CDR3 nucleotides: TGTGCCAGCAGCTTAGGGGGACCGCACCATGAGCAGTTCTTC. It specifies CASSLGGPHHEQFF. The variable domain in full, with the rest retrieved from reference TRBV11-3 and TRBJ2-1, is EAGVVQSPRYKIIEKKQPVAFWCNPISGHNTLYWYLQNLGQGPELLIRYENEEAVDDSQLPKDRFSAERLKGVDSTLKIQPAELGDSAVYLCASSLGGPHHEQFFGPGTRLTVL.

This clonotype was recorded many times. V and J are TRBV13 and TRBJ2-3; 8 bases match TRBD1. The CDR3 has 17 amino acids. J lost 3 bases, V lost 3 bases, and 11 bases had no gene match. The germline CDR1 and CDR2 sequences are PRHDT and FYEKMQ (reference sequence). The CDR3 nucleotides are TGTGCCAGCAGCTTCTACGTAGGGACAGGCAATACAGATACGCAGTATTTT. Protein sequence: CASSFYVGTGNTDTQYF.

There are many counts of this clonotype. The chain recombines TRBV12-3 or TRBV12-4 with TRBJ1-1; D unresolved. The V gene lost 2 bases and the J gene lost 2 bases, with 6 bases spanning the gap. This CDR3 has 13 amino acids. The CDR3 here is CASSLRANTEAFF. The CDR3 DNA reads as TGTGCCAGCAGTTTAAGGGCAAACACTGAAGCTTTCTTT.

This clonotype has a count of ten or more. The V and J genes are TRBV6-2 or TRBV6-3 and TRBJ2-1; D perhaps matches TRBD2 (6 bases). With 6 bases removed from V and 3 bases from J, the gap between germline ends came to 18 bases. The CDR3 is made up of 16 amino acids. Looked up from germline, CDR1 is MNHEY and CDR2 is SVGEGT. The CDR3 is CASSPSWAGFYNEQFF. CDR3 nucleotide sequence: TGTGCCAGCAGCCCCTCCTGGGCGGGGTTCTACAATGAGCAGTTCTTC.

This clonotype was observed at least ten times. This may stem from a read error, because a much larger clone lies one nucleotide away. The chain carries TRBV5-1 and TRBJ1-1; TRBD1 agrees at 7 bases. The V gene's germline CDR1 is SGHRS and CDR2 YFSETQ. V gave up 3 bases and J gave up 2 bases; unmatched junction bases: 4. This CDR3 is 14 amino acids long. Written as DNA, the CDR3 is TGCGCCAGCAGCTGGGGACAGACAAACACTGAAGCTTTCTTT. Its protein is CASSWGQTNTEAFF.

This clonotype was counted at least ten times. The V call is TRBV10-3, the J call TRBJ2-7; possibly TRBD1 for D (5 bases). V was clipped by 0 bases and J by 2 bases, with 8 bases between them. The germline CDR1 and CDR2 sequences are ENHRY and SYGVKD. The CDR3 is 14 amino acids. The chain's CDR3 is CAISESARAYEQYF. CDR3 coding DNA: TGTGCCATCAGTGAGTCGGCCAGGGCCTACGAGCAGTACTTC.

This clonotype was found many times. Compared with germline, one end of the junction differs, possibly owing to a read error. This chain connects TRBV7-7 to TRBJ2-2, with D hard to call. This CDR3 has 13 residues. Germline-derived CDR1 and CDR2 are SSHAT and FNYEAQ (reference sequence). CDR3 region: CASSLGWSGELFF. Here the CDR3 DNA reads TGTGCTAGCAGCTTAGGGTGGAGCGGGGAGCTGTTTTTT.

This clonotype has a count of ten or more. DNA for the CDR3: TGCGCCAGCAGCTTGGAACTGGCGAACACTGAAGCTTTCTTT. Amino acid sequence: CASSLELANTEAFF. The V gene is TRBV5-1, the J gene TRBJ1-1; no reliable D call. In germline, CDR1 is SGHRS, CDR2 YFSETQ. The CDR3 is 14 amino acids. Trimming took off 0 bases at V and 1 base at J, with 7 bases between the two ends.

This clonotype has a count of ten or more. The rearrangement uses TRBV3-1 and TRBJ2-7; 12 bases map to TRBD2. Germline CDR1 reads LGHDT; CDR2 reads YNNKEL (reference sequence). V was clipped by 3 bases and J by 2 bases; unmatched bases: 5. The CDR3 is 16 residues long. In nucleotides, the CDR3 is TGTGCCAGCAGCCAGAGGACTAGCGGGATCCCCTACGAGCAGTACTTC. Encoded protein: CASSQRTSGIPYEQYF.

This clonotype came up many times. V usage is TRBV19 and J usage is TRBJ2-3; TRBD1 or TRBD2 may be the D gene (5 bases each). Trimming removed 5 bases at V and 3 bases at J, with 15 bases between. CDR1 LNHDA and CDR2 SQIVND come from the germline V gene (reference sequence). This CDR3 has 15 amino acids. The CDR3 loop is CASSHIGTLTDTQYF. The CDR3 DNA is TGTGCCAGTAGTCACATCGGGACCCTAACAGATACGCAGTATTTT.

The V gene is TRBV19, the J gene TRBJ1-2; tentative D call: TRBD1 (6 bases). The CDR3 contains 15 residues. Trimming took 0 bases from V and 4 from J, leaving 12 bases between them. Per the germline V gene, CDR1 is LNHDA and CDR2 is SQIVND (reference sequence). Here the CDR3 DNA reads TGTGCCAGTAGTATAGATATTAACAGGGTCTATGGCTACACCTTC. Amino acids: CASSIDINRVYGYTF.

This clonotype was detected a few times. The J gene is TRBJ2-3, the V gene TRBV7-9; D gene uncertain. The CDR3 is made up of 14 amino acids. The V end was cut by 4 bases, the J end by 6 bases, with 14 bases between. Germline V gene data show CDR1 as SEHNR and CDR2 as FQNEAQ (reference sequence). CDR3 DNA sequence: TGTGCCAGCAGCTCCGGGCCCTACACCGATACGCAGTATTTT. Amino acids: CASSSGPYTDTQYF.

The chain has TRBV6-6 and TRBJ1-3, with D tentatively TRBD1 (5 bases). The CDR3 length is 15 residues. Germline V CDR1 and CDR2: MNHNY, SVGAGI (reference sequence). V gave up 5 bases and J gave up 2 bases, with 13 bases separating them. The CDR3 DNA is TGTGCCAGCAGTCCCAAGGGGCCGACTGGAAACACCATATATTTT. It yields the protein CASSPKGPTGNTIYF.

The genes are TRBV5-1 and TRBJ2-7; D not resolved. V was shortened by 0 bases and J by 3 bases, with 10 bases between the two germline ends. The CDR3 spans 14 residues. From germline, CDR1 is SGHRS and CDR2 YFSETQ. CDR3 protein: CASSLEPPHYEQYF. In DNA form, the CDR3 reads TGCGCCAGCAGCTTGGAACCTCCCCACTACGAGCAGTACTTC.

This clonotype was detected ten times or more. CDR3: CASSESGRSHAGELFF. The CDR3 nucleotides are TGTGCCAGCAGTGAATCGGGAAGGTCCCATGCCGGGGAGCTGTTTTTT. V and J are TRBV25-1 and TRBJ2-2, with D perhaps matching TRBD2 (5 bases). Trimming removed 1 base from V and 6 bases from J, with 15 bases in between. Per the germline V gene, CDR1 is MGHDK and CDR2 is SYGVNS. This CDR3 has 16 amino acids.

With regard to this clonotype: The conserved phenylalanine or tryptophan normally closing the CDR3 is absent here, so this likely arose from a read error. The rearrangement uses TRBV11-3 and TRBJ2-5; D remains unclear. Germline-derived CDR1 and CDR2 are SGHNT and YENEEA. This CDR3 region has 14 residues. The V gene lost 5 bases and the J gene lost 1 base, with 11 bases spanning the gap. CDR3 residues: CASSNSRLQETQYI. The CDR3 nucleotides are TGTGCCAGCAGCAATAGCAGACTCCAAGAGACCCAGTACATC.

This clonotype appeared many times. The gene calls are TRBV11-2 and TRBJ1-1; TRBD1 agrees at 7 bases. CDR1 is SGHAT and CDR2 is FQNNGV in the germline V gene. There are 16 residues in the CDR3. J lost 6 bases, V lost 5 bases, and 15 bases had no gene match. The CDR3 DNA reads as TGTGCCAGCAGCGCCTTTTCCTCACAGGGGAGGGCTGAAGCTTTCTTT. Residues: CASSAFSSQGRAEAFF.

The gene calls are TRBV12-3 or TRBV12-4 and TRBJ2-1; D remains ambiguous. Trimming stripped 5 bases from V and 4 bases from J, with 9 bases between. The CDR3 sequence is 13 residues long. CDR3 amino acids: CASSPLRYNEQFF. As DNA, the CDR3 is TGTGCCAGCAGTCCCCTGAGATACAATGAGCAGTTCTTC.

This clonotype was recorded many times. The chain recombines TRBV10-3 with TRBJ1-2, with TRBD1 matching 7 bases. CDR1 and CDR2 from the germline V gene are ENHRY and SYGVKD. With 5 bases clipped from V and 0 bases from J, the junction kept 3 bases outside the gene matches. This CDR3 is built from 14 residues. The CDR3 here is CAISWDSSNYGYTF. The CDR3 DNA reads as TGTGCCATCAGTTGGGACAGTTCTAACTATGGCTACACCTTC.

This clonotype appeared a few times. This chain links TRBV30 with TRBJ1-2; D is possibly TRBD1 (6 bases). The CDR3 is 13 residues long. V lost 1 base and J lost 4, with 10 bases in between. Germline V gene sequence: CDR1 GTSNPN, CDR2 SVGIG (reference sequence). The CDR3 DNA sequence: TGTGCCTGGAGTGCACAGGGTCCCTATGGCTACACCTTC. Its protein product is CAWSAQGPYGYTF.